Here is one T cell receptor (beta chain) with its context. The antigen is unknown. Extraction of total RNA produced a minimum of 5 micrograms from each sample. This entry belongs to a study of blood T cells in healthy people across ages. Study results and caveats: Observed TCR beta diversity showed a strong correlation with the percentage of naive T cells as measured by flow cytometry.

Per germline, CDR1 DFQATT and CDR2 SNEGSKA (reference sequence). This CDR3 spans 14 amino acids. A J-beta primer mix and a sample-barcoded 5' primer were used in a second PCR of about 7 to 12 cycles. TCRdb re-analysed the 5' RACE reads in MiXCR, keeping a single row per CDR3 protein. Here the sample spans hundreds of thousands of distinct CDR3 sequences, just under 25% being singletons. These data also featured in a second study, about T cells of mothers and their children. That work adds: Among related mother-child pairs, overlap was slightly higher than in unrelated pairs, though not significantly.

The sequence was obtained from a boy between 10 and 17 years old in good health. This chain uses TRBV20-1 with TRBJ2-5; 9 bases map to TRBD1. The J call is in doubt because the DNA end fits TRBJ2-7 better. The specimen was blood. The CDR3 protein is CSVRQDRGVDEQYF. In nucleotides, the CDR3 is TGCAGTGTTCGTCAAGACAGGGGGGTTGACGAGCAGTACTTC.